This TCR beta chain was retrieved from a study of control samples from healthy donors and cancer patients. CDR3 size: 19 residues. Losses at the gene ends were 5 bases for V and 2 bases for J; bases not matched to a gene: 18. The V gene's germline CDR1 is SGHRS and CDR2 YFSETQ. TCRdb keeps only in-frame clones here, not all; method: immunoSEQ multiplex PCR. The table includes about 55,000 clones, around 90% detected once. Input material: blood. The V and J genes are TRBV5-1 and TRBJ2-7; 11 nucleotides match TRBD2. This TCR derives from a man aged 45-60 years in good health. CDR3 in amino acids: CASRNQGAILAGVPYEQYF. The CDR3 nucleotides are TGCGCCAGCAGGAACCAGGGAGCCATACTAGCGGGAGTTCCCTACGAGCAGTACTTC. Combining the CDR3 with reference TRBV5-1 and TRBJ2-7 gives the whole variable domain KAGVTQTPRYLIKTRGQQVTLSCSPISGHRSVSWYQQTPGQGLQFLFEYFSETQRNKGNFPGRFSGRQFSNSRSEMNVSTLELGDSALYLCASRNQGAILAGVPYEQYFGPGTRLTVT.